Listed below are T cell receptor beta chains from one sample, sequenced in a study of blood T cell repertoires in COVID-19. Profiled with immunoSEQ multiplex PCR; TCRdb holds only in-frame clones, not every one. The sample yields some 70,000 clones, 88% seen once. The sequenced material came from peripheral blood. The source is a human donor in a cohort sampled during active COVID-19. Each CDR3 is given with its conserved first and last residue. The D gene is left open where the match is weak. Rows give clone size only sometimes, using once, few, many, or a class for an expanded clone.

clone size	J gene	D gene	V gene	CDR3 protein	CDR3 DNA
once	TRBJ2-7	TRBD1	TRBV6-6	CASSYRDRAYEQYF	TGTGCCAGCAGTTACAGGGACAGGGCCTACGAGCAGTACTTC
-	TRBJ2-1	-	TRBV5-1	CASSLAGRNNEQFF	TGCGCCAGCAGCTTGGCGGGGAGGAACAATGAGCAGTTCTTC
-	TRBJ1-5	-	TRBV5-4	CASSSGPLGSNQPQHF	TGTGCCAGCAGCTCCGGTCCCCTAGGCAGCAATCAGCCCCAGCATTTT
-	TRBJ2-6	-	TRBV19	CASKPSGANVLTF	TGTGCCAGTAAGCCCTCCGGGGCCAACGTCCTGACTTTC
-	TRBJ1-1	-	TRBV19	CASTRKGGLGVNTEAFF	TGTGCCAGTACCCGGAAGGGAGGCCTAGGGGTGAACACTGAAGCTTTCTTT
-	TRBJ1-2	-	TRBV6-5	CASSLAGYGYTF	TGTGCCAGCAGTTTAGCTGGTTATGGCTACACCTTC
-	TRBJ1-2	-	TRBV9	CASSATGRGAYGYTF	TGTGCCAGCAGCGCAACGGGGAGGGGCGCCTATGGCTACACCTTC
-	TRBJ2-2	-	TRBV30	CAWKVGGGGGTGELFF	TGTGCCTGGAAGGTCGGTGGAGGGGGCGGAACCGGGGAGCTGTTTTTT
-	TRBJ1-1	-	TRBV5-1	CASSSMTGNTEAFF	TGCGCCAGCAGCTCGATGACAGGGAACACTGAAGCTTTCTTT
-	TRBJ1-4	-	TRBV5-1	CASSGGSNEKLFF	TGCGCCAGCAGCGGCGGGAGTAATGAAAAACTGTTTTTT
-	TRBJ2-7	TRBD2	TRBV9	CASSVMGGPYEQYF	TGTGCCAGCAGCGTAATGGGAGGGCCTTACGAGCAGTACTTC
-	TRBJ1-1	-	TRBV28	CASNGQTEAFF	TGTGCCAGCAACGGACAAACTGAAGCTTTCTTT
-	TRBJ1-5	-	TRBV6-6	CASSPAPWGGGNQPQHF	TGTGCCAGCAGTCCCGCTCCTTGGGGGGGTGGCAATCAGCCCCAGCATTTT
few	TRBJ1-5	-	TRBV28	CASTPNRGGIGNQPQHF	TGTGCCAGCACCCCCAACCGGGGAGGGATAGGGAATCAGCCCCAGCATTTT
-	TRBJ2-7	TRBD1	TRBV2	CASTLVGQGLYEQYF	TGTGCCAGCACCCTGGTGGGACAGGGGCTCTACGAGCAGTACTTC
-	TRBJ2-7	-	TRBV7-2	CASSLIGGGTYEQYF	TGTGCCAGCAGCTTAATCGGTGGGGGGACCTACGAGCAGTACTTC
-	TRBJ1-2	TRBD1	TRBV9	CASSVASSQDRGSYGYTF	TGTGCCAGCAGCGTAGCTAGTTCGCAGGACAGGGGATCTTATGGCTACACCTTC
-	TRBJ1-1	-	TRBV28	CASSLPGIQAFF	TGTGCCAGCAGTTTGCCAGGGATACAAGCTTTCTTT
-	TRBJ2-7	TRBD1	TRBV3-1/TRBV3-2	CASSQGWTGSYEQYF	TGTGCCAGCAGCCAAGGTTGGACAGGAAGTTACGAGCAGTACTTC
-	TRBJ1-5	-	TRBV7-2	CASSLGASSNQPQHF	TGTGCCAGCAGCTTAGGGGCCAGTAGCAATCAGCCCCAGCATTTT
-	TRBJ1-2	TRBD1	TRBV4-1	CASRWTGRSYGYTF	TGCGCCAGCCGATGGACAGGGCGCTCCTATGGCTACACCTTC
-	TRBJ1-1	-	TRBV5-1	CASTWLGEANTEAFF	TGCGCCAGCACGTGGCTCGGGGAAGCGAACACTGAAGCTTTCTTT
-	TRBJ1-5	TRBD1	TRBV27	CASRGTGAYNQPQHF	TGTGCCAGCAGGGGGACAGGGGCCTACAATCAGCCCCAGCATTTT
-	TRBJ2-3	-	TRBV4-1	CASSQLKGRKDTQYF	TGCGCCAGCAGCCAACTGAAGGGGAGGAAAGATACGCAGTATTTT
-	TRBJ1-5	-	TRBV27	CASSPRGFGSNQPQHF	TGTGCCAGCAGTCCACGGGGATTCGGGAGCAATCAGCCCCAGCATTTT
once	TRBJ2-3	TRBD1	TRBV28	CASSRPLGQGINTQYF	TGTGCCAGCAGTCGACCCCTAGGACAGGGGATAAATACGCAGTATTTT
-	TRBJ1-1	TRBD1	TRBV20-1	CSASPSTGWNTEAFF	TGCAGTGCTAGTCCGTCGACAGGGTGGAACACTGAAGCTTTCTTT
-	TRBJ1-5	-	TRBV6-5	CASSVDGSGILPQHF	TGTGCCAGCAGCGTCGACGGGAGCGGAATATTGCCCCAGCATTTT
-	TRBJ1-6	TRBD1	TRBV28	CAGSPGGSPLHF	TGTGCCGGCAGTCCAGGGGGATCACCCCTCCACTTT
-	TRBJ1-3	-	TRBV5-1	CASSLVPGTGNTIYF	TGCGCCAGCAGCTTGGTCCCGGGGACTGGAAACACCATATATTTT
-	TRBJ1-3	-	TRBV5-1	CASSLLGNGNTIYF	TGCGCCAGCAGCTTGCTGGGCAACGGAAACACCATATATTTT
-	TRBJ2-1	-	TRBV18	CASSPGEAYNEQFF	TGTGCCAGCTCACCAGGGGAGGCCTACAATGAGCAGTTCTTC
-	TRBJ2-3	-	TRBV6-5	CASGLTSGADTQYF	TGTGCCAGCGGTCTCACCAGCGGAGCAGATACGCAGTATTTT
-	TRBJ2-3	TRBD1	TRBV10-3	CAISDRVGTDTQYF	TGTGCCATCAGCGACAGGGTGGGCACAGATACGCAGTATTTT
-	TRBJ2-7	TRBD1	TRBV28	CATEGTGGKQYF	TGTGCCACCGAGGGGACAGGGGGCAAGCAGTACTTC
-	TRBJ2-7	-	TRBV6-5	CASSYSGQLFYEQYF	TGTGCCAGCAGTTACTCGGGACAACTTTTCTACGAGCAGTACTTC
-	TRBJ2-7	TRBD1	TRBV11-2	CASSLVSLTGTGSRQYF	TGTGCCAGCAGCTTAGTATCATTAACCGGGACAGGGTCCAGGCAGTACTTC
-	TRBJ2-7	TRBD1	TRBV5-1	CASSSTGGNYEQYF	TGCGCCAGCAGCTCCACAGGGGGGAACTACGAGCAGTACTTC
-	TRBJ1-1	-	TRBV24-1	CATSGGNTEAFF	TGTGCCACCAGTGGAGGGAACACTGAAGCTTTCTTT
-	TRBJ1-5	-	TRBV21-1	CASSKASTLRGQPQHF	TGTGCCAGCAGCAAAGCCTCCACTCTTAGGGGTCAGCCCCAGCATTTT
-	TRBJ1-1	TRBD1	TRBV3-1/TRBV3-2	CASSLRDRGKAFF	TGTGCCAGCAGCCTTCGGGACAGGGGGAAAGCTTTCTTT
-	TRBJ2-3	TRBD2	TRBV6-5	CASRKSGGANTQYF	TGTGCCAGCAGGAAGAGCGGGGGGGCGAATACGCAGTATTTT
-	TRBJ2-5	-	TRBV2	CASRPFPGGAQYF	TGTGCCAGCAGACCGTTTCCCGGCGGGGCCCAGTACTTC
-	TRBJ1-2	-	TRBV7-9	CASSGYSTPKLGYTF	TGTGCCAGCAGCGGATACAGCACTCCCAAGCTTGGCTACACCTTC
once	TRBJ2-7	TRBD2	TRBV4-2	CASSQDRTSGYEQYF	TGTGCCAGCAGCCAAGATCGAACTAGCGGCTACGAGCAGTACTTC
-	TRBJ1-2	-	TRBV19	CASTFRDTSWDYGYTF	TGTGCCAGTACCTTCCGGGACACCTCCTGGGACTATGGCTACACCTTC
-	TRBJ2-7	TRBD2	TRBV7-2	CASSLLRVAGYEQYF	TGTGCCAGCAGCTTATTACGAGTAGCGGGGTACGAGCAGTACTTC
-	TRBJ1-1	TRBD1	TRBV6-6	CASSSPGQGSTEAFF	TGTGCCAGCAGTTCTCCGGGACAGGGCTCCACTGAAGCTTTCTTT
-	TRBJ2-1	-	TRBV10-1	CASSAVTSSYNEQFF	TGCGCCAGCAGCGCCGTTACGAGCTCCTACAATGAGCAGTTCTTC
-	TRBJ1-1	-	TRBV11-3	CASSLDNPTGQNTEAFF	TGTGCCAGCAGCTTAGATAACCCTACAGGTCAGAACACTGAAGCTTTCTTT
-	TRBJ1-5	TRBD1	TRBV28	CASSPFFRTGNNQPQHF	TGTGCCAGCAGTCCCTTCTTCCGGACAGGGAACAATCAGCCCCAGCATTTT
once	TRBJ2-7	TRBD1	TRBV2	CASSVEGQGGSEQYF	TGTGCCAGCAGTGTCGAGGGACAGGGAGGATCCGAGCAGTACTTC
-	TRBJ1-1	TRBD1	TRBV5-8	CASSPGQGRTEAFF	TGTGCCAGCAGCCCCGGACAGGGACGGACTGAAGCTTTCTTT
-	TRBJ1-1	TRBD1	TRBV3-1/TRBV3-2	CASSQGTGNTEAFF	TGTGCCAGCAGCCAAGGGACAGGGAACACTGAAGCTTTCTTT
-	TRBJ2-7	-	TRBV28	CASLSGKGLSYEQYF	TGTGCCAGCCTCTCCGGGAAGGGACTTAGCTACGAGCAGTACTTC
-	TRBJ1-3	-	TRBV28	CASSAGGARYSGNTIYF	TGTGCCAGCAGTGCCGGAGGTGCCCGTTACTCTGGAAACACCATATATTTT
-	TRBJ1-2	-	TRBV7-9	CASSPEAGGYTF	TGTGCCAGCAGCCCTGAAGCAGGGGGCTACACCTTC
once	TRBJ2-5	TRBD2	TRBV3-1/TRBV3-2	CASSRRTSGQETQYF	TGTGCCAGCAGCCGCCGGACTAGCGGGCAAGAGACCCAGTACTTC